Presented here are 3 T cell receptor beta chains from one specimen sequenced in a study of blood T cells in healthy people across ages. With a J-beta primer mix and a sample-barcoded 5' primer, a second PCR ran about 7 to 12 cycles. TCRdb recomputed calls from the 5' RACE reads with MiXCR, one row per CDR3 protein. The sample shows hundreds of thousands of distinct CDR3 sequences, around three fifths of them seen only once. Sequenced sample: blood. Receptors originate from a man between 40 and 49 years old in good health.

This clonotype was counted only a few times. The CDR3 is CASSFESGRTDTQYF. CDR3 nucleotide sequence: TGTGCCAGCAGCTTCGAGTCAGGGAGAACAGATACGCAGTATTTT. The genes are TRBV11-3 and TRBJ2-3; either TRBD1 or TRBD2 may supply D (5 bases each). Germline lookup yields CDR1 SGHNT and CDR2 YENEEA. The CDR3 runs 15 residues. Between the trimmed V and J ends, which lost 3 bases and 3 bases, there was a span of 13 bases.

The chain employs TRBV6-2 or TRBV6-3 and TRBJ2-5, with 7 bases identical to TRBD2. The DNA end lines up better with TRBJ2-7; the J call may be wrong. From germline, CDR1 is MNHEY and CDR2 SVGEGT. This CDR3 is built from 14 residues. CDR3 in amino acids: CASSDGGSVYEQYF. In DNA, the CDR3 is TGTGCCAGCAGTGACGGCGGGAGTGTCTACGAGCAGTACTTC.

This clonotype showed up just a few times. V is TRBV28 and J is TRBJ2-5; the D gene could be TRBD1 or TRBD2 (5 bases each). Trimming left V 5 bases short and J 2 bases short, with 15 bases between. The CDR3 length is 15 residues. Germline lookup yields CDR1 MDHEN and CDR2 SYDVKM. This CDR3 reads CASSLQLGEQETQYF. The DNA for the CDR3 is TGTGCCAGCAGTCTCCAGCTGGGGGAACAAGAGACCCAGTACTTC.